One T cell receptor beta chain is described in this entry. Its antigen remains unidentified. TCR beta CDR3 region amplification was performed from RNA transcripts. The HTBI primer set was used in a first-round RT-PCR of the TCR CDR3. TCRdb passed the multiplex PCR reads through MiXCR, listing each CDR3 protein once. The sample shows 500,000 to 800,000 distinct CDR3 sequences, roughly 15% of them seen only once. The entry originates in a study of T cells in Graves' hyperthyroidism and ophthalmopathy. About the research overall: Prior to any treatment, at the point of initial diagnosis, peripheral blood was collected. General observations from the study: By a 13 V-J model, ophthalmopathy was set apart from stable hyperthyroidism. Most thyroid clonotypes expanded above 0.001 were also detected in blood.

The PBMCs had their origin in approximately 10 ml of fresh peripheral blood. Germline CDR1 MDHEN, CDR2 SYDVKM. CDR3 length: 14 amino acids. Trimming removed 3 bases from V and 3 bases from J, with 11 bases in between. The rearrangement uses TRBV28 and TRBJ1-1; D gene uncertain. Sequenced: blood. The TCR was taken from a woman aged 45 to 65 with Graves' ophthalmopathy. The CDR3 here is CASSLGGLDTEAFF. The CDR3 nucleotides read TGTGCCAGCAGTTTGGGAGGGTTGGACACTGAAGCTTTCTTT. Supplemented by reference TRBV28 and TRBJ1-1, the full variable domain reads DVKVTQSSRYLVKRTGEKVFLECVQDMDHENMFWYRQDPGLGLRLIYFSYDVKMKEKGDIPEGYSVSREKKERFSLILESASTNQTSMYLCASSLGGLDTEAFFGQGTRLTVV.